Listed below are T cell receptor beta chains from one sample, sequenced in a study of cytomegalovirus exposure and HLA in healthy donors. Assay used: immunoSEQ multiplex PCR; TCRdb lists only in-frame clones, some missing. Among roughly 200,000 clones listed, under 85% were seen once. The sequenced sample was PBMCs. The source is a man aged 50 or older in good health and CMV-seronegative. Both conserved end residues are part of each CDR3. A D gene is named only where the DNA matches it firmly. Only some rows state a clone size, as once, few, many or a class for expanded clones.

J,size,V,D,DNA,CDR3
TRBJ2-7,.,TRBV27,TRBD2,TGTGCCAGCAGTCCAACAGGGACTAGCGGATACTACGAGCAGTACTTC,CASSPTGTSGYYEQYF
TRBJ2-3,.,TRBV9,TRBD2,TGTGCCAGCAGTCCGGGACTAGAGAGCACAGATACGCAGTATTTT,CASSPGLESTDTQYF
TRBJ1-5,.,TRBV19,.,TGTGCCAGTAGTAGTTGGCTACCATCGGGACAGCCCCAGCATTTT,CASSSWLPSGQPQHF
TRBJ2-3,.,TRBV29-1,TRBD1,TGCAGCGTTGTGCGGACAGGGGGGACAGATACGCAGTATTTT,CSVVRTGGTDTQYF
TRBJ1-2,.,TRBV7-2,.,TGTGCCAGCAGCTCACCGGGTCTCCATCTCTATGGCTACACCTTC,CASSSPGLHLYGYTF
TRBJ1-6,.,TRBV10-3,.,TGTGCCATCAGTGAGTCCGGAGTCGAGTATTCACCCCTCCACTTT,CAISESGVEYSPLHF
TRBJ1-2,.,TRBV19,.,TGTGCCAGTAGTAGGGACAAATCCTTTAACTATGGCTACACCTTC,CASSRDKSFNYGYTF
TRBJ2-5,.,TRBV7-9,.,TGTGCCAGCAGCTTAGGTTGGGGGGTTCGGGAGACCCAGTACTTC,CASSLGWGVRETQYF
TRBJ2-5,.,TRBV7-9,.,TGTTCCAGCAGCTGGCGGCCAGAGACCCAGTACTTC,CSSSWRPETQYF
TRBJ2-5,.,TRBV7-2,.,TGTGCCAGCAGCCACCGGGAACACCGGGACACGGGAGAGACCCAGTACTTC,CASSHREHRDTGETQYF
TRBJ1-5,.,TRBV29-1,.,TGCAGCGTTGCACAGGGTTATAGCAATCAGCCCCAGCATTTT,CSVAQGYSNQPQHF
TRBJ2-2,.,TRBV30,TRBD1,TGTGCCTGGAGTGGACAGGGACACGGGGAGCTGTTTTTT,CAWSGQGHGELFF
TRBJ2-7,once,TRBV27,.,TGTGCCAGCAGGAAGGGGGGGGGCGGGGACGAGCAGTACTTC,CASRKGGGGDEQYF
TRBJ1-5,.,TRBV6-1,.,TGTGCCAGCAGAACGGACACCCAGGGCCCCCAGCATTTT,CASRTDTQGPQHF
TRBJ1-4,once,TRBV7-8,.,TGTGCCAGCAGCCGGCCCGGGGGGGCGAGGACTAATGAAAAACTGTTTTTT,CASSRPGGARTNEKLFF
TRBJ2-3,once,TRBV30,TRBD2,TGTGCCTGGAGTGTACGAGTCGGGAGGTCAGATACGCAGTATTTT,CAWSVRVGRSDTQYF
TRBJ2-3,.,TRBV7-2,.,TGTGCCAGCAGCCGGGGAACAGATACGCAGTATTTT,CASSRGTDTQYF
TRBJ2-6,.,TRBV18,.,TGTGCCAGCTCACCCGGTTTAAGGGGCTCTGGGGCCAACGTCCTGACTTTC,CASSPGLRGSGANVLTF
TRBJ1-4,.,TRBV5-1,TRBD1,TGCGCCAGCAGCTTGGCAGGACGACAGGGGCCTAATGAAAAACTGTTTTTT,CASSLAGRQGPNEKLFF
TRBJ2-2,few,TRBV13,TRBD2,TGTGCCAGCAGCCCGCGAGGCGGACTAGCGGGAGAAAGTATCGGGGAGCTGTTTTTT,CASSPRGGLAGESIGELFF
TRBJ1-2,.,TRBV5-1,.,TGCGCCAGCAGCTTGGATGGAGGGCTTCAGGGCTACACCTTC,CASSLDGGLQGYTF
TRBJ2-7,.,TRBV5-1,.,TGCGCCAGCAGCTGGGGGACAGGGGGTCCTAGCGGGAGGGATTCCTACGAGCAGTACTTC,CASSWGTGGPSGRDSYEQYF
TRBJ1-5,.,TRBV7-2,.,TGTGCCAGCAGCTTAGGGCATACGCAGCCCCAGCATTTT,CASSLGHTQPQHF
TRBJ2-3,.,TRBV9,.,TGTGCCAGCAGCGTAGGAGGGTACAGCTCCTACACAGATACGCAGTATTTT,CASSVGGYSSYTDTQYF
TRBJ2-3,.,TRBV5-1,TRBD1,TGCGCCAGCAGCCCCGACAGGGCAGATACGCAGTATTTT,CASSPDRADTQYF
TRBJ1-5,.,TRBV19,TRBD1,TGTGCCTCGAAAAAGCGCGGACAGGGGAATCAGCCCCAGCATTTT,CASKKRGQGNQPQHF
TRBJ2-7,few,TRBV5-6,.,TGTGCCAGCAACCCTTGGGGGGAGAGGCTATCCTACGAGCAGTACTTC,CASNPWGERLSYEQYF
TRBJ2-2,.,TRBV11-3,TRBD2,TGTGCCAGCAGCGCGGGACTAGCGGGAGTCGCCGGGGAGCTGTTTTTT,CASSAGLAGVAGELFF
TRBJ1-2,.,TRBV28,.,TGTGCCAGCAGAGGAGCTAACTATGGCTACACCTTC,CASRGANYGYTF
TRBJ1-1,.,TRBV18,.,TGTGCCAGCTCACCACCGGTAACACCTGAAGCTTTCTTT,CASSPPVTPEAFF
TRBJ2-2,.,TRBV19,TRBD2,TGTGCCAGTTTTGGACTAGCGGGAGGGACCGGGGAGCTGTTTTTT,CASFGLAGGTGELFF
TRBJ1-1,once,TRBV28,.,TGTGCCAGCAGTTTGCGGGGGGGCTCCCGTGAAGCTTTCTTT,CASSLRGGSREAFF
TRBJ2-2,.,TRBV4-2,.,TGTGCCAGCAGCCAAGATTCCGGGGCCGGGGAGCTGTTTTTT,CASSQDSGAGELFF
TRBJ2-5,.,TRBV18,TRBD1,TGTGCCAGCTCACCGGGACAGGGAAGAGAAGAGACCCAGTACTTC,CASSPGQGREETQYF
TRBJ2-5,.,TRBV5-1,.,TGCGCCAGCAGCCCGACAACAGGGCAAGAGACCCAGTACTTC,CASSPTTGQETQYF
TRBJ1-3,once,TRBV6-1,.,TGTGCCAGCAGAGCGGAATATGGAAACACCATATATTTT,CASRAEYGNTIYF
TRBJ2-5,.,TRBV19,TRBD2,TGTGCCAGTAGGGTTGGAGCGGGAGTAAGAGAGACCCAGTACTTC,CASRVGAGVRETQYF
TRBJ1-2,.,TRBV5-1,.,TGCGCCAGCAGCTTGGAAGCCAGGATGGGCTACACCTTC,CASSLEARMGYTF
TRBJ1-2,once,TRBV29-1,TRBD1,TGCAGCGTGGGGAGGACAGGGGATAACTATGGCTACACCTTC,CSVGRTGDNYGYTF
TRBJ2-1,.,TRBV27,TRBD2,TGTGCCAGCAGTTTTTCTCCGATAGGACTAGCGGGAGGGCCGTCGGATGAGCAGTTCTTC,CASSFSPIGLAGGPSDEQFF
TRBJ2-5,.,TRBV6-5,.,TGTGCCAGCAGTTACTCGGGGGCCGGAGAGACCCAGTACTTC,CASSYSGAGETQYF
TRBJ1-5,.,TRBV7-8,.,TGTGCCAGCAGCTCCAGCTACAGGGCACCAAGGCAGCCCCAGCATTTT,CASSSSYRAPRQPQHF
TRBJ1-2,.,TRBV7-2,.,TGTGCCGGCAGCTTAGTCCGGGGTGGCTACACCTTC,CAGSLVRGGYTF
TRBJ2-4,.,TRBV27,TRBD2,TGTGCCAGCAGTCATAGCCCAGTGGGGAGGGACATTCAGTACTTC,CASSHSPVGRDIQYF
TRBJ2-7,.,TRBV4-1,.,TGCGCCAGCAGCCAAGATCAAGATACGGGATTCTCCTACGAGCAGTACTTC,CASSQDQDTGFSYEQYF
TRBJ2-7,.,TRBV21-1,.,TGTGCCAGCAGCAAAGAGGGGCCTTCTCAGTTTTTC,CASSKEGPSQFF
TRBJ1-4,few,TRBV5-8,.,TGTGCCAGCACCTACCAAGTCGCTAATGAAAAACTGTTTTTT,CASTYQVANEKLFF
TRBJ2-2,.,TRBV9,.,TGTGCCAGCAACCGGGGGGCGGGGAACACCGGGGAGCTGTTTTTT,CASNRGAGNTGELFF
TRBJ2-2,.,TRBV7-3,.,TGTGCCAGCAGCTTAACAGGGGCCGTCGCGAACACCGGGGAGCTGTTTTTT,CASSLTGAVANTGELFF
TRBJ2-7,few,TRBV6-6,TRBD2,TGTGCCAGCAGTTATCGGCTAGCGGCCTCCTACGAGCAGTACTTC,CASSYRLAASYEQYF
TRBJ1-4,.,TRBV28,TRBD1,TGTGCCAGCAGACGTCTCGGACAGGACTATTATGAAAAACTGTTTTTT,CASRRLGQDYYEKLFF